Listed here is a single T cell receptor (beta chain). Its antigen remains unknown. This sample is part of a study of cytomegalovirus exposure and HLA in healthy donors. Only in-frame clones appear in the TCRdb table, and some are missing; sequencing was by immunoSEQ multiplex PCR. In the table there are roughly 250,000 clones, around 85% of which are singletons. The CDR3 extends over 15 amino acids. Germline V lookup: CDR1 MGHRA, CDR2 YSYEKL. Trimming cost V 2 bases and J 4 bases; bases outside gene matches: 6. Findings and limits, study-wide: Many donors carried some public TCRs, although rarity characterized most TCR sequences.

The clonotype originates from a woman under 40 in good health and CMV-seropositive. The chain employs TRBV4-1 and TRBJ2-7, with 9 nucleotides matching TRBD1. Material for sequencing was PBMCs. The chain's CDR3 is CASSQPGQGLYEQYF. The DNA of the CDR3 is TGCGCCAGCAGCCAACCGGGACAGGGATTATACGAGCAGTACTTC.